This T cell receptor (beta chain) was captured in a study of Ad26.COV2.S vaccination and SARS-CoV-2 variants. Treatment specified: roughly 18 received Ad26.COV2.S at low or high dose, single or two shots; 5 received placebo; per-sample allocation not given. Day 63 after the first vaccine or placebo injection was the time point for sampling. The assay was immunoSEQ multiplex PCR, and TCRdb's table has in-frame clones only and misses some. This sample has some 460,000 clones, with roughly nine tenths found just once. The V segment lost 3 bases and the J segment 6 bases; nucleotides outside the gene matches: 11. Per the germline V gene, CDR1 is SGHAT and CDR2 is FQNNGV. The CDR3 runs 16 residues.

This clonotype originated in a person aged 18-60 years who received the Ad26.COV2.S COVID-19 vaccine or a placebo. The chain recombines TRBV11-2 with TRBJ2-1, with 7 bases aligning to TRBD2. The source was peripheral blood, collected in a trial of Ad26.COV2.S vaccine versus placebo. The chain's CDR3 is CASSFEQGLVGNEQFF. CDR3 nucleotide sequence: TGTGCCAGCAGCTTTGAACAAGGACTAGTTGGCAATGAGCAGTTCTTC.